The following is a T cell receptor (beta chain) sequence with its context. The data belong to a study of blood T cell repertoires in COVID-19. Study-level information: COVID-19 samples, acute and convalescent, were from the United States, Italy and Spain. Sources were T cells, B-cell-depleted T cells, or PBMCs; the material itself was cDNA or gDNA.

The data were produced by immunoSEQ multiplex PCR, yet TCRdb's version contains in-frame clones alone and is incomplete. The sample lists 250,000 to 300,000 clones, about nine tenths occurring once. The CDR3 runs to 16 residues. From germline, CDR1 is SEHNR and CDR2 FQNEAQ (reference sequence). The V and J ends lost 2 bases and 0 bases respectively, with 13 bases between them. Material for sequencing was peripheral blood. The V call is TRBV7-9, the J call TRBJ1-1, with a possible D match to TRBD1 (6 bases). The TCR was taken from a woman between 45 and 60 years old who had recovered from COVID-19. DNA of the CDR3: TGTGCCAGCAGCTTATTGAAGGGGGTTATGAACACTGAAGCTTTCTTT. This gives the protein CASSLLKGVMNTEAFF.